The T cell receptor beta chain under discussion was sequenced for a study of T-cell memory formation after mild COVID-19. The V segment lost 7 bases and the J segment 5 bases; nucleotides outside the gene matches: 11. The germline gives CDR1 SQVTM, CDR2 ANQGSEA. The CDR3 sequence is 14 residues long. TCRdb re-derived calls from the 5' RACE reads in MiXCR, one entry per CDR3 protein. The table includes about 150,000 distinct CDR3 sequences, 31% detected once. In this sample, this clonotype turned up a few times. The specimen sequenced was PBMCs or a T cell subset sorted from them (not recorded which). This clonotype was sampled from an adult woman who had mild COVID-19 (a few samples of this study predate the infection). Cell type and time point are not known. The gene calls are TRBV29-1 and TRBJ1-1; 9 bases agree with TRBD1. This chain's CDR3 is CSATGQGSRTEAFF. Written as DNA, the CDR3 is TGCAGCGCAACGGGACAGGGTTCGAGGACTGAAGCTTTCTTT.